The 2 T cell receptor beta chains below were found in one sample sequenced in a study of T-cell memory formation after mild COVID-19. One entry per CDR3 protein results from TCRdb running MiXCR on the 5' RACE reads. The profile shows roughly 180,000 distinct CDR3 sequences, less than 20% of them singletons. The sequenced sample was PBMCs or a T cell subset sorted from them (not recorded which). Receptor source: a young man who had mild COVID-19 (a few samples of this study predate the infection). Cell type and time point are not known.

V usage is TRBV7-6 and J usage is TRBJ2-7, with 9 nucleotides matching TRBD1. CDR3 size: 15 residues. The V segment lost 6 bases and the J segment 2 bases; nucleotides outside the gene matches: 8. In germline, CDR1 is SGHVS, CDR2 FNYEAQ. The CDR3 spells CASSLQGTGPYEQYF. The CDR3 coding sequence is TGTGCCAGCAGTCTCCAAGGGACAGGGCCCTACGAGCAGTACTTC.

A single count supports this clonotype. The V gene is TRBV7-9, the J gene TRBJ2-3; the D is unclear. The CDR3 is 15 residues long. Trimming took 3 bases from V and 2 from J, leaving 12 bases between them. Germline V gene sequence: CDR1 SEHNR, CDR2 FQNEAQ (reference sequence). As DNA, the CDR3 is TGTGCCAGCAGCTTTCCTGGTGTCATCACAGATACGCAGTATTTT. Translation: CASSFPGVITDTQYF.